This TCR beta chain appears in the sequencing data of a study of shared clonotypes between healthy human individuals. Study at large: The cohort had two women and a few men, ages 18 to 49. Findings and caveats of the study: Against clonotypes common to all four donors, non-shared ones had lower generation probabilities. Deeper or shallower sequencing was expected to change how clonotypes are shared among donors.

The germline V and J ends were trimmed by 2 bases and 5 bases, with 13 bases remaining between them. Germline V gene lookup returns CDR1 SGHTS and CDR2 YDEGEE. This CDR3 is 14 amino acids long. In regard to this clone: As yet, its antigen is unknown.

Measured with immunoSEQ multiplex PCR; TCRdb has only the in-frame clones, and not every one. Of about 2.1 million clones in the sample, roughly 95% were seen once. Only CD45RO-negative cells positively selected for CCR7 counted as naive CD8 cells, so terminally differentiated effector memory CD45RA+ cells were excluded. The material sequenced was naive CD8+ T cells from PBMCs. The rearrangement joins TRBV5-8 to TRBJ1-1, with D tentatively TRBD1 (5 bases). The source of this sequence is a man aged 18-30 years in good health. Some clones in this sample may be carry-over from other donors' samples. CDR3 loop: CASSFSSGRTEAFF. CDR3 sequence (DNA): TGTGCCAGCAGCTTTTCCTCAGGGAGGACTGAAGCTTTCTTT.